This T cell receptor (beta chain) was captured by sequencing in a study of cytomegalovirus exposure and HLA in healthy donors. In the study overall: There were about 85 million unique TCRs (from HLA-typed donors) in an early data release. Membership in the Caucasian-associated ancestry cluster was found for 65% to 85% of approximately 430 genotyped donors.

Use of 60 Vbeta and 13 Jbeta primers characterized the PCR. Assay used: immunoSEQ multiplex PCR; TCRdb lists only in-frame clones, some missing. The table lists about 70,000 clones, 70% to 75% of them singletons, with approximately 10% in the top ten. Study results and limitations: Compared with the approximately 680-donor mean, an Asian-associated ancestry cluster reportedly had fewer N-insertions, according to a later analysis. Under in vitro conditions, three CMV-associated chains were confirmed as specific for CMV antigens.

As regards this clone: Its target is not known.

CDR1 is ENHRY and CDR2 is SYGVKD in the germline V gene. Trimming shortened V by 4 bases and J by 10 bases, and 21 bases separated the two germline ends. This CDR3 is built from 15 residues. This sequence originates from a human donor in good health. The chain joins TRBV10-3 to TRBJ2-3; a possible D gene is TRBD1 (6 bases). The specimen was PBMCs. Written as DNA, the CDR3 is TGTGCCATCAGTGCTAGGACAGCGAACGACAAGCCGCAGTATTTT. Translation gives CAISARTANDKPQYF.